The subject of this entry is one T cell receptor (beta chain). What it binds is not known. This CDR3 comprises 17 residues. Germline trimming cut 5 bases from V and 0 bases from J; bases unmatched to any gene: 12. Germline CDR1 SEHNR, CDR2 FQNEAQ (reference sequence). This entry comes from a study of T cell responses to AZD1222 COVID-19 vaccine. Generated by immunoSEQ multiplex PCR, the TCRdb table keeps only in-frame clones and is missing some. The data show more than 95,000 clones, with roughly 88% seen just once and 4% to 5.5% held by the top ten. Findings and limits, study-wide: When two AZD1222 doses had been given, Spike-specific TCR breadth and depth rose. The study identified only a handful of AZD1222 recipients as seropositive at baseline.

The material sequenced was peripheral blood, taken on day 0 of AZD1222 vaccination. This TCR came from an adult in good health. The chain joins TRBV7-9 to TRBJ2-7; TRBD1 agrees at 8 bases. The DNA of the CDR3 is TGTGCCAGCAGCCCGAAATCCAGGGGGCTCATCTCCTACGAGCAGTACTTC. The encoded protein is CASSPKSRGLISYEQYF.